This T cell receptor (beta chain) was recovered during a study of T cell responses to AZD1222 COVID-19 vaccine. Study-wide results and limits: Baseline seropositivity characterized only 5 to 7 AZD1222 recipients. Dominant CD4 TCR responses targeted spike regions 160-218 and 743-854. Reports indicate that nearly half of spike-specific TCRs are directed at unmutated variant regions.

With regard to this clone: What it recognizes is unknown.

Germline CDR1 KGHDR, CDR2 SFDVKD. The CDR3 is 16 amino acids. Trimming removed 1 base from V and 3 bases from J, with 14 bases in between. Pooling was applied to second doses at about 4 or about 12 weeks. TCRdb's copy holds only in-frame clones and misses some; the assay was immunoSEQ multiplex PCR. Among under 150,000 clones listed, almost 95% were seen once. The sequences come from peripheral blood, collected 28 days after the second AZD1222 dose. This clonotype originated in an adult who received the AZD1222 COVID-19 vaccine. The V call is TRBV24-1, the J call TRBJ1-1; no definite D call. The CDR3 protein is CATSDFPEDSYTEAFF. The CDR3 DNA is TGTGCCACCAGTGATTTCCCCGAAGATTCTTACACTGAAGCTTTCTTT.